Below, 20 T cell receptor beta chains from the same sample are listed, as sequenced in a study of PD-1 blockade in classical Hodgkin lymphoma. There was relapse after autologous stem cell transplantation in every patient, and there was variation in brentuximab vedotin exposure. TCRdb's table, derived via immunoSEQ multiplex PCR, lists solely in-frame clones and lacks some. Here the sample spans some 13,000 clones, 82% being singletons. The sequencing here drew on peripheral blood mononuclear cells (PBMCs), taken at baseline. These receptors all stem from a human donor with classical Hodgkin lymphoma.

This clone was picked up a small number of times. The chain joins TRBV19 to TRBJ1-6, with TRBD1 as a possible D gene (6 bases). This CDR3 is built from 14 residues. V dropped 7 bases and J dropped 9 bases, with 16 bases sitting between them. Germline CDR1 reads LNHDA; CDR2 reads SQIVND (reference sequence). The CDR3 DNA follows: TGTGCCAGTACCCCCGCAGGGGAAAGTTCACCCCTCCACTTT. Translated: CASTPAGESSPLHF.

The chain combines TRBV5-4 with TRBJ1-2; D is possibly TRBD1 (5 bases). This CDR3 comprises 14 residues. The germline V gene has CDR1 SGHNT and CDR2 YYREEE (reference sequence). Trimming took off 5 bases at V and 3 bases at J, with 14 bases between the two ends. CDR3 sequence reads: CASRSTDTYYGYTF. In nucleotides, the CDR3 is TGTGCCAGCAGGTCGACGGACACCTACTATGGCTACACCTTC.

CDR3 in DNA: TGTGCCAGCAGCGTGAGGGGACTACACACAGATACGCAGTATTTT. Protein sequence: CASSVRGLHTDTQYF. The chain joins TRBV9 to TRBJ2-3; TRBD2 matches 7 bases. J gave up 2 bases and V 2 bases, and 5 bases lay outside the gene matches. Germline V gene sequence: CDR1 SGDLS, CDR2 YYNGEE. The CDR3 is 15 residues long.

This rearrangement joins TRBV4-3 to TRBJ2-1, with 9 bases matching TRBD1. V dropped 3 bases and J dropped 5; count of bases not matched to a gene: 14. Germline CDR1 LGHNA, CDR2 YSLEER. The CDR3 covers 18 residues. The CDR3 protein is CASSHGTGFQKKNNEQFF. For the CDR3, the DNA is TGCGCCAGCAGCCATGGGACAGGGTTTCAGAAGAAGAACAATGAGCAGTTCTTC.

The V call is TRBV19, the J call TRBJ1-5, with D perhaps matching TRBD1 (5 bases). The CDR3 runs 14 residues. Germline CDR1 reads LNHDA; CDR2 reads SQIVND (reference sequence). V lost 5 bases and J lost 7, with 15 bases in between. This CDR3 reads CASSVSRGGQPQHF. As DNA, the CDR3 is TGTGCCAGTAGTGTGAGTAGGGGTGGCCAGCCCCAGCATTTT.

This chain connects TRBV6-5 to TRBJ1-6; no reliable D call. The CDR3 extends over 13 amino acids. Per the germline V gene, CDR1 is MNHEY and CDR2 is SVGAGI. Deletions cut 2 bases from V and 9 bases from J, with 8 bases between. For the CDR3, the DNA is TGTGCCAGCAGTTACGGGTGGAGTTCACCCCTCCACTTT. It codes for CASSYGWSSPLHF.

This clone has a handful of counts. The gene calls are TRBV29-1 and TRBJ2-5; D is unclear. V lost 6 bases, J lost 5 bases, and 10 bases lay in between. Germline CDR1 SQVTM, CDR2 ANQGSEA. CDR3 length equals 11 residues. DNA of the CDR3: TGCAGCGTCCCCCTGCTGGAGACCCAGTACTTC. It codes for CSVPLLETQYF.

The CDR3 nucleotides are TGTGCCAGCAGTGATCTAGCGGGAGAAGAGACCCAGTACTTC. It encodes CASSDLAGEETQYF. The chain has TRBV6-1 and TRBJ2-5; 10 bases align to TRBD2. The junction had 1 base not matched to a gene; V was cut back by 3 bases and J by 3 bases. Germline V gene data show CDR1 as MNHNS and CDR2 as SASEGT. The CDR3 consists of 14 residues.

This chain connects TRBV5-4 to TRBJ1-5; 9 nucleotides align to TRBD1. The CDR3 consists of 15 residues. CDR1 is SGHNT, CDR2 YYREEE, per germline (reference sequence). Trimming cost V 4 bases and J 6 bases; bases outside gene matches: 8. The CDR3 loop reads CASSHGGQGSQPQHF. The CDR3 region has the DNA TGTGCCAGCAGCCATGGGGGACAGGGTAGTCAGCCCCAGCATTTT.

This chain uses TRBV7-9 with TRBJ2-5, with D possibly TRBD1 on 5 matching bases. The germline V gene encodes CDR1 SEHNR and CDR2 FQNEAQ (reference sequence). Trimming stripped 4 bases from V and 0 bases from J, with 21 bases between. The CDR3 contains 18 residues. CDR3 coding DNA: TGTGCCAGCAGCTCCCCCCCGGGCAGGGCGATCTACCAAGAGACCCAGTACTTC. Translated, it gives CASSSPPGRAIYQETQYF.

This chain connects TRBV18 to TRBJ2-6; D is perhaps TRBD2 (6 bases). Germline V gene sequence: CDR1 KGHSH, CDR2 LQKENI. V lost 0 bases and J lost 2, with 8 bases in between. This CDR3 has 16 residues. CDR3 DNA sequence: TGTGCCAGCTCACCACCGGGGAGGACTGGGGCCAACGTCCTGACTTTC. Its protein product is CASSPPGRTGANVLTF.

The V gene is TRBV9, the J gene TRBJ2-7, with 8 bases lining up with TRBD2. The CDR3 has 19 amino acids. The V segment lost 0 bases and the J segment 0 bases; nucleotides outside the gene matches: 14. Germline CDR1 and CDR2: SGDLS and YYNGEE. The CDR3: CASSVGPGGGRRSSYEQYF. The CDR3 DNA follows: TGTGCCAGCAGCGTAGGACCCGGCGGGGGGCGTAGGAGCTCCTACGAGCAGTACTTC.

This clone was seen a single time. The chain is built from TRBV5-4 and TRBJ1-2; D is ambiguous. Germline CDR1 reads SGHNT; CDR2 reads YYREEE (reference sequence). The CDR3 is made up of 14 amino acids. V lost 4 bases and J 3 bases, leaving 13 bases between the germline ends. For the CDR3, the DNA is TGTGCCAGCAGCACAAGTCAGGAGGACTATGGCTACACCTTC. It translates to CASSTSQEDYGYTF.

The chain is built from TRBV10-1 and TRBJ2-7; TRBD1 might be the D (6 bases). Trimming removed 11 bases at V and 2 bases at J, with 13 bases between. Germline V gene data show CDR1 as WNHNN and CDR2 as SYGVQD (reference sequence). This CDR3 is 12 amino acids long. CDR3 nucleotide sequence: TGCGCCGGAGAGCACAGGGCCTACGAGCAGTACTTC. It specifies CAGEHRAYEQYF.

The chain joins TRBV5-5 to TRBJ1-2; 7 nucleotides align to TRBD1. Looked up from germline, CDR1 is SGHKS and CDR2 is YYEKEE (reference sequence). CDR3 size: 15 residues. The V segment lost 1 base and the J segment 0 bases; nucleotides outside the gene matches: 3. The CDR3 spells CASSLRTGTNYGYTF. The CDR3 nucleotides read TGTGCCAGCAGCTTGCGGACAGGTACTAACTATGGCTACACCTTC.

The gene calls are TRBV28 and TRBJ2-5; 7 nucleotides line up with TRBD1. The germline CDR1 and CDR2 sequences are MDHEN and SYDVKM. J was trimmed by 0 bases and V by 4 bases; bases with no gene match: 5. The CDR3 extends over 15 amino acids. The CDR3 loop reads CASSSQQGYQETQYF. The CDR3 DNA is TGTGCCAGCAGTTCCCAACAGGGGTACCAAGAGACCCAGTACTTC.

The chain is built from TRBV19 and TRBJ2-5; 10 nucleotides align to TRBD2. Germline trimming cut 5 bases from V and 10 bases from J; bases unmatched to any gene: 10. Germline V gene sequence: CDR1 LNHDA, CDR2 SQIVND (reference sequence). The CDR3 is 14 residues long. CDR3: CASSPQAGGPFQYF. DNA for the CDR3: TGTGCCAGTAGTCCCCAAGCGGGAGGGCCTTTCCAGTACTTC.

This clone was counted once. One end of the junction fails to match germline, which may point to a read error. The chain employs TRBV5-1 and TRBJ2-3, with 7 bases lining up with TRBD1. This CDR3 spans 16 amino acids. Germline V CDR1 and CDR2: SGHRS, YFSETQ. The CDR3 bases are TGCGCCAGCAGCTTGGGACAGGGCTTATTCACAAATACGCAGTATTTT. Translating gives CASSLGQGLFTNTQYF.

The chain joins TRBV2 to TRBJ1-3; D not resolved. Trimming removed 0 bases at V and 4 bases at J, with 13 bases between. The CDR3 has 16 amino acids. Germline lookup yields CDR1 SNHLY and CDR2 FYNNEI. CDR3 amino acids: CASSEAQYSRGNTIYF. DNA for the CDR3: TGTGCCAGCAGTGAAGCGCAGTACTCCAGGGGAAACACCATATATTTT.

CDR3 DNA sequence: TGTGCCTGGAGTCGGCGGGAGTCAGAGACCCAGTACTTC. This codes for CAWSRRESETQYF. The chain has TRBV30 and TRBJ2-5, with TRBD2 matching over 7 bases. With 2 bases clipped from V and 4 bases from J, the junction kept 4 bases outside the gene matches. This CDR3 comprises 13 residues. Looked up from germline, CDR1 is GTSNPN and CDR2 is SVGIG (reference sequence).